The sequence of this TCR beta chain was determined in a study of blood T cells in healthy people across ages. The CDR3 has 10 residues. CDR1 is SQVTM, CDR2 ANQGSEA, per germline. The V end was cut by 6 bases, the J end by 10 bases, with 12 bases between. Total RNA extracted from each sample amounted to at least 6 micrograms. Together with a sample-barcoded 5' primer, a J-beta primer mix was included in a second PCR lasting roughly 6 to 12 cycles. Every cDNA was tagged by a template-switch adaptor with 12 random nucleotides. MiXCR was run by TCRdb on the 5' RACE reads, yielding one entry per CDR3 protein. The sample has around 990,000 distinct CDR3 sequences; approximately 26% are singletons. In addition, the sample was reused for a study of T cells of mothers and their children. That work states: The study obtained over 9.5 million TCR beta CDR3 reads per mother and around 2.7 million per child.

The sample consisted of blood. V gene TRBV29-1 combines with J gene TRBJ1-1; D is perhaps TRBD1 (6 bases). This clonotype was obtained from a girl aged 2 to 9 in good health. In DNA form, the CDR3 reads TGCAGCGTGGGGGGCGCCGGAGCTTTCTTT. Encoded protein: CSVGGAGAFF.